This T cell receptor (beta chain) was sequenced in a study of beta chain features in type 1 diabetes. Expressed TCRB transcripts got sequenced, as all isolated RNA was reverse transcribed. Produced via immunoSEQ multiplex PCR; TCRdb's table is partial and in-frame only. The sample has 600,000 or so clones; about an eighth are singletons. Each donor gave one heparinised blood draw averaging around 120 mL. Cell sorting via CD45RO/CCR7/CD25/CD127/CD95/CD27 was performed to obtain CD4+ naive, central memory, regulatory and stem cell-like memory cells. Germline CDR1 is MNHEY and CDR2 is SMNVEV (reference sequence). CDR3 length: 14 residues. Trimming took off 8 bases at V and 2 bases at J, with 15 bases between the two ends. Worth noting for this clone: Its antigen is as yet unknown.

The study's findings and limits: Naive, central memory and Treg TCRB repertoires appeared more alike in patients than in healthy donors. There was a moderate but significant shortening of TCRB CDR3s in all four CD4+ subsets of Type 1 diabetes patients.

This sequence originates from a man aged 18 to 35 with type 1 diabetes. The V gene is TRBV27, the J gene TRBJ1-2; D is unresolved. The sequenced material came from naive CD4+ T cells from blood. The CDR3 coding sequence is TGTGCCAGCTCCACGGGTCTCGCCAACTATGGCTACACCTTC. Amino acid sequence: CASSTGLANYGYTF.